The source of this TCR beta chain is a study of blood T cells in healthy people across ages. Only one count was recorded for this clonotype. Its specificity is unknown. Sample-barcoded 5' priming and a J-beta primer mix drove a second PCR of about 7 to 11 cycles. MiXCR was run by TCRdb on the 5' RACE reads, yielding one entry per CDR3 protein. The data show some 780,000 distinct CDR3 sequences, more than 50% seen once. Whole-study results and caveats: Aged donors had fewer naive CD4+ cells and lower diversity than long-lived donors. Naive and antigen-experienced cells were not separated, limiting conclusive comparison.

Every donor contributed about 10 milliliters of peripheral blood by blood draw. The CDR3 covers 14 residues. V was pared by 5 bases and J by 3 bases, with 14 bases between. In germline, CDR1 is SGHVS, CDR2 FNYEAQ. The chain couples TRBV7-6 to TRBJ2-7, with D possibly being TRBD2 (5 bases). This TCR came from a man aged 40-49 years in good health. Specimen: blood. CDR3 loop: CASSVQEAGYEQYF. CDR3 bases: TGTGCCAGCAGCGTTCAGGAGGCAGGCTACGAGCAGTACTTC.